This T cell receptor (beta chain) appears in the sequencing data of a study of cytomegalovirus exposure and HLA in healthy donors. Primers included in the PCR were 60 Vbeta and 13 Jbeta primers. This table comes from immunoSEQ multiplex PCR, and its TCRdb copy is limited to in-frame clones, with some not included. The profile shows around 100,000 clones, approximately 80% of them singletons. Whole-study results and caveats: Sequence variants that were highly shared formed a cluster that was likely a sequencing artifact. CMV serostatus was the only recorded immune exposure for donors. Presence/absence analyses treated sequencing depth as roughly uniform across donors. Cytomegalovirus status was reportedly diagnosed by the classifier with high specificity and sensitivity.

In regard to this clone: Its target is not known.

Germline V gene data show CDR1 as SGHAT and CDR2 as FQDESV (reference sequence). The CDR3 runs 15 residues. Deletions cut 4 bases from V and 7 bases from J, with 19 bases between. Material for sequencing was PBMCs. The clonotype was recovered from a young woman in good health and CMV-seropositive. V and J are TRBV11-1 and TRBJ1-1; tentatively, D is TRBD1 (6 bases). CDR3 nucleotide sequence: TGTGCCAGCAGCTCCCATTATGACGGGACATTTGAAGCTTTCTTT. This codes for CASSSHYDGTFEAFF. Using reference TRBV11-1 and TRBJ1-1 for the parts outside the CDR3, the full variable domain is EAEVAQSPRYKITEKSQAVAFWCDPISGHATLYWYRQILGQGPELLVQFQDESVVDDSQLPKDRFSAERLKGVDSTLKIQPAELGDSAMYLCASSSHYDGTFEAFFGQGTRLTVV.